Given below is one T cell receptor (beta chain) in context. Its matching antigen is unknown. The V end lost 5 bases, the J end lost 2 bases, and 16 bases lay between the germline ends. CDR1 is LNHDA, CDR2 SQIVND, per germline (reference sequence). The CDR3 consists of 15 residues. Template switching by 5'RACE produced TCR cDNA, adding a universal primer site and UMIs. TCRdb fed the 5' RACE reads into MiXCR, producing one record per CDR3 protein. This table holds roughly 500,000 distinct CDR3 sequences, over 15% found once. The sample belongs to a study of T cells after yellow fever vaccination. Overall study context: Low-cell-number fractions were prepared with SMART-Seq v4 Ultra Low Input. Study-wide points: Most clones from primary vaccination resurfaced after the booster (around 95% CD4, around 90% CD8). Bulk-population clonotypes that are abundant could appear as contaminants in FACS-sorted repertoires.

This TCR was sampled from a man aged 25-45 years who received the YFV17D yellow fever vaccine. The chain links TRBV19 to TRBJ2-7, with no clear D. The sample was PBMCs, taken 15 days after the yellow fever booster vaccination. The chain's CDR3 is CASSSTRASPYEQYF. CDR3 nucleotides: TGTGCCAGTAGTTCAACCCGGGCATCCCCCTACGAGCAGTACTTC.